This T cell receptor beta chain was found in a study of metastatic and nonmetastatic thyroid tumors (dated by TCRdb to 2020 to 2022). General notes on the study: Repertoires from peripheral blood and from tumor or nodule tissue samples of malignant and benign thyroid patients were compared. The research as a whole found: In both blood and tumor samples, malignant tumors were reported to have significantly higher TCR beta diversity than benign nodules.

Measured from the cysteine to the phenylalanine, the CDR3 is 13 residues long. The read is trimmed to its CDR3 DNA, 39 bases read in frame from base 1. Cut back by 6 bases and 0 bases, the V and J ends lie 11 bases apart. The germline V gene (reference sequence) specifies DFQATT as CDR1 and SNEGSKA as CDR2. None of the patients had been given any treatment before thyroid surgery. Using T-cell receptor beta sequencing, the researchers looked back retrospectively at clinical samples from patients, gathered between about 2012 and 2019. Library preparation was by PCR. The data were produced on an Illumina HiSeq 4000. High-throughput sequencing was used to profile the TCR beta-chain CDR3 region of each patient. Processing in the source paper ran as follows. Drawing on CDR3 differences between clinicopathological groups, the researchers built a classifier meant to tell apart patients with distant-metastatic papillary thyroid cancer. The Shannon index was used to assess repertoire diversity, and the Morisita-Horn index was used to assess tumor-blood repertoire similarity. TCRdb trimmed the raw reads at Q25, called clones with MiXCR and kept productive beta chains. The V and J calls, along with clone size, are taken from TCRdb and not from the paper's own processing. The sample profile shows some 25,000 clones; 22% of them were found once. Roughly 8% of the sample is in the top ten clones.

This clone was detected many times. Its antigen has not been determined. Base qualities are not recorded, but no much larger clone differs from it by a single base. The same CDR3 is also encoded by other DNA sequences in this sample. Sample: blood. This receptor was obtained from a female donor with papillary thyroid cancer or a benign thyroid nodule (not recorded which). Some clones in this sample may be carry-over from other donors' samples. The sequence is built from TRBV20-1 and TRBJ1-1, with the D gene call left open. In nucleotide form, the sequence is TGCAGTGCCCCGGACCGCGTGAACACTGAAGCTTTCTTT. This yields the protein CSAPDRVNTEAFF.